A single sample gave rise to the 26 T cell receptor beta chains below, sequenced in a study of identical twins. TCRdb reprocessed the 5' RACE reads via MiXCR and lists one record per CDR3 protein. The data contain 200,000 or so distinct CDR3 sequences, about a sixth of them singletons. This sample also appeared in a second study, on T cells expressing NK-cell markers.

The sample was CD8+ T cells sorted from blood. These TCRs come from a woman aged 18-29 years in good health.

Here the CDR3 reads CGILGVFNEQFF. CDR3 coding DNA: TGTGGCATACTCGGGGTTTTCAATGAGCAGTTCTTC. The chain combines TRBV2 with TRBJ2-1; TRBD2 is a possible D gene (5 bases). Per germline, CDR1 SNHLY and CDR2 FYNNEI. The length of the CDR3 is 12 residues. The full variable domain, rest sourced from reference TRBV2 and TRBJ2-1, is EPEVTQTPSHQVTQMGQEVILRCVPISNHLYFYWYRQILGQKVEFLVSFYNNEISEKSEIFDDQFSVERPDGSNFTLKIRSTKLEDSAMYFCGILGVFNEQFFGPGTRLTVL.

The chain employs TRBV4-1 and TRBJ1-2; the match to TRBD1 covers 7 bases. Losses at the gene ends were 3 bases for V and 8 bases for J; bases not matched to a gene: 0. The CDR3 is 11 residues long. The V gene's germline CDR1 is MGHRA and CDR2 YSYEKL. The CDR3 DNA reads as TGCGCCAGCAGCCAGGACAGGGGCTACACCTTC. This translates into CASSQDRGYTF.

This clonotype has only a few counts. The genes are TRBV4-3 and TRBJ2-1; D assignment may be TRBD1 or TRBD2 (5 bases each). The germline gives CDR1 LGHNA, CDR2 YSLEER. CDR3 length: 14 amino acids. V shed 1 base and J shed 7 bases, with 11 bases lying between them. The CDR3 reads CASSQAGGSNEQFF. CDR3 bases: TGCGCCAGCAGCCAAGCTGGGGGATCGAATGAGCAGTTCTTC.

This clonotype has only a few counts. The V and J genes are TRBV7-9 and TRBJ2-1; no clear D. Germline CDR1 and CDR2: SEHNR and FQNEAQ (reference sequence). V dropped 5 bases and J dropped 1 base, with 12 bases sitting between them. This CDR3 is 15 amino acids long. CDR3 sequence reads: CASSAFSTSYNEQFF. CDR3 nucleotides: TGTGCCAGCAGCGCATTTAGTACGTCCTACAATGAGCAGTTCTTC.

This rearrangement joins TRBV12-3 or TRBV12-4 to TRBJ1-5; D is undetermined. The CDR3 extends over 12 amino acids. V lost 3 bases and J 6 bases, leaving 6 bases between the germline ends. CDR3 protein: CASSFRIQPQHF. The CDR3 DNA reads as TGTGCCAGCAGTTTCCGGATTCAGCCCCAGCATTTT.

V and J are TRBV3-1 and TRBJ2-7; 7 bases fit TRBD2. The CDR3 totals 14 residues. With 3 bases clipped from V and 0 bases from J, the junction kept 2 bases outside the gene matches. Looked up from germline, CDR1 is LGHDT and CDR2 is YNNKEL (reference sequence). CDR3 sequence: CASSQPGGSYEQYF. CDR3 DNA: TGTGCCAGCAGCCAGCCGGGAGGCTCCTACGAGCAGTACTTC.

The V gene is TRBV7-9, the J gene TRBJ1-5; no clear D gene. This CDR3 contains 14 residues. Trimming took 2 bases from V and 5 from J, leaving 10 bases between them. Germline-derived CDR1 and CDR2 are SEHNR and FQNEAQ (reference sequence). In nucleotides, the CDR3 is TGTGCCAGCAGCTTAACGTCAGGAGATCAGCCCCAGCATTTT. Amino acid sequence: CASSLTSGDQPQHF.

The chain joins TRBV7-2 to TRBJ1-5, with a possible D match to TRBD1 (5 bases). The ends were cut back, 2 bases at V and 0 bases at J, with 14 bases in the middle. The length of the CDR3 is 17 residues. Germline V gene sequence: CDR1 SGHTA, CDR2 FQGNSA. Here the CDR3 DNA reads TGTGCCAGCAGCTTACTTCCAGGGAGTTATAGCAATCAGCCCCAGCATTTT. The encoded protein is CASSLLPGSYSNQPQHF.

This chain joins TRBV5-6 and TRBJ2-5; TRBD2 aligns across 7 bases. V shed 6 bases, J shed 5 bases, and the junction held 10 bases outside the gene matches. Germline V lookup: CDR1 SGHDT, CDR2 YYEEEE. This CDR3 has 14 residues. The CDR3, as DNA: TGTGCCAGCACCCCAGGGAGGGGATACGAGACCCAGTACTTC. It specifies CASTPGRGYETQYF.

This clonotype was found a few times. This rearrangement joins TRBV9 to TRBJ1-1; possible D gene TRBD1, 6 bases. Germline V gene data show CDR1 as SGDLS and CDR2 as YYNGEE. The CDR3 extends over 14 amino acids. The V end lost 6 bases, the J end lost 4 bases, and 16 bases lay between the germline ends. CDR3 amino acids: CASTPRGGSTEAFF. The CDR3, as DNA: TGTGCCAGCACCCCAAGGGGGGGAAGCACTGAAGCTTTCTTT.

This clonotype was seen only a few times. This sequence joins TRBV20-1 and TRBJ2-7; 9 nucleotides align to TRBD1. J lost 2 bases, V lost 4 bases, and 3 bases had no gene match. Germline V CDR1 and CDR2: DFQATT, SNEGSKA (reference sequence). This CDR3 is built from 13 residues. The CDR3: CSATDRGTYEQYF. The CDR3 DNA follows: TGCAGTGCTACGGACAGGGGAACCTACGAGCAGTACTTC.

The chain carries TRBV10-3 and TRBJ1-1; 8 bases agree with TRBD1. Germline V CDR1 and CDR2: ENHRY, SYGVKD. The J segment lost 4 bases and the V segment lost 4 bases, leaving 11 bases of the junction unmatched. This CDR3 comprises 16 residues. The CDR3 reads CAISAPRGRGCTEAFF. CDR3 DNA: TGTGCCATCAGTGCGCCCAGGGGGCGAGGGTGCACTGAAGCTTTCTTT.

The chain has TRBV5-1 and TRBJ2-7, with D possibly being TRBD1 (5 bases). This CDR3 is built from 15 residues. The V and J ends lost 3 bases and 1 base respectively, with 14 bases between them. From germline, CDR1 is SGHRS and CDR2 YFSETQ. In DNA form, the CDR3 reads TGCGCCAGCAGCTCCCAAATGACAGCGTCCTACGAGCAGTACTTC. Translated: CASSSQMTASYEQYF.

The V call is TRBV21-1, the J call TRBJ2-5. TRBV21-1 is reported as a pseudogene. This CDR3 has 16 amino acids. The DNA for the CDR3 is TGTGCCAGCAGCAAAGCGCTCACACTCCTTGGGGAGACCCAGTACTTC. Translating it yields CASSKALTLLGETQYF.

The chain employs TRBV15 and TRBJ2-2, with 7 bases that match TRBD2. With V trimmed by 0 bases and J by 4 bases, 11 bases remained unmatched. The CDR3 contains 18 residues. The germline V gene has CDR1 LNHNV and CDR2 YYDKDF (reference sequence). In DNA, the CDR3 is TGTGCCACCAGCAGAGATTCGTCGGGCGGGGGAGGCACCGGGGAGCTGTTTTTT. Its protein product is CATSRDSSGGGGTGELFF.

This clonotype was counted between two and nine times. The rearrangement joins TRBV7-9 to TRBJ2-2, with TRBD2 matching 10 bases. CDR3 length equals 16 residues. The V gene's germline CDR1 is SEHNR and CDR2 FQNEAQ (reference sequence). The trim removed 5 bases at V and 5 bases at J, leaving 8 bases unmatched. CDR3 nucleotide sequence: TGTGCCAGCAGCCCCAGCGGGGGGGCCGAAACCGGGGAGCTGTTTTTT. This gives the protein CASSPSGGAETGELFF.

The rearrangement links TRBV6-4 to TRBJ2-1, with D uncertain. The CDR3 is made up of 12 amino acids. The V gene lost 0 bases and the J gene lost 7 bases, with 4 bases spanning the gap. The V gene's germline CDR1 is MRHNA and CDR2 SNTAGT. This CDR3 reads CASSDSRNEQFF. The CDR3 DNA reads TGTGCCAGCAGTGACTCGAGAAATGAGCAGTTCTTC.

This clonotype was found a few times. The chain is built from TRBV5-4 and TRBJ2-1, with D tentatively TRBD2 (6 bases). Germline assignment: CDR1 SGHNT and CDR2 YYREEE (reference sequence). The V and J ends lost 4 bases and 9 bases respectively, with 11 bases between them. The CDR3 consists of 12 residues. The DNA for the CDR3 is TGTGCCAGCAGCGACACGCGGGGTGAGCAGTTCTTC. Amino acids: CASSDTRGEQFF. Together with reference TRBV5-4 and TRBJ2-1, the CDR3 gives the full variable domain: ETGVTQSPTHLIKTRGQQVTLRCSSQSGHNTVSWYQQALGQGPQFIFQYYREEENGRGNFPPRFSGLQFPNYSSELNVNALELDDSALYLCASSDTRGEQFFGPGTRLTVL.

This clonotype was observed at least ten times. This chain joins TRBV12-3 or TRBV12-4 and TRBJ2-7; D ambiguous. V was pared by 8 bases and J by 6 bases, with 11 bases between. This CDR3 has 11 residues. Written as DNA, the CDR3 is TGTGCCAGCGGCCCCCTCGGCGAGCAGTACTTC. Translation: CASGPLGEQYF.

This clonotype was seen a handful of times. The V gene is TRBV27, the J gene TRBJ2-5; TRBD2 agrees at 10 bases. Per germline, CDR1 MNHEY and CDR2 SMNVEV (reference sequence). This CDR3 is 14 amino acids long. V gave up 5 bases and J gave up 5 bases; unmatched junction bases: 5. In DNA, the CDR3 is TGTGCCAGCAGTGGAACTAGCGGGGTTGAGACCCAGTACTTC. Its protein product is CASSGTSGVETQYF.

This clonotype was seen many times. J is TRBJ1-1 and V is TRBV12-3 or TRBV12-4; D remains unclear. Trimming cost V 4 bases and J 5 bases, with 5 bases left between them. The CDR3 runs 11 residues. The CDR3 is CASSYGTEAFF. The CDR3 DNA reads as TGTGCCAGCAGTTACGGTACTGAAGCTTTCTTT.

V and J are TRBV2 and TRBJ2-7, with 12 bases fitting TRBD2. The CDR3 has 15 amino acids. Germline values: CDR1 SNHLY, CDR2 FYNNEI. Germline trimming cut 4 bases from V and 4 bases from J; bases unmatched to any gene: 5. The CDR3 DNA reads TGTGCCAGCAGTGCGACTAGCGGGAGACGGTACGAGCAGTACTTC. Translating gives CASSATSGRRYEQYF.

The chain joins TRBV19 to TRBJ2-7, with D perhaps matching TRBD1 (5 bases). This CDR3 has 15 amino acids. V was trimmed by 1 base and J by 0 bases, leaving 10 bases between them. Germline V gives CDR1 LNHDA, CDR2 SQIVND (reference sequence). The CDR3 loop reads CASSIAGHNSYEQYF. CDR3 DNA: TGTGCCAGTAGTATAGCCGGACACAACTCCTACGAGCAGTACTTC.

The chain uses TRBV7-9 and TRBJ2-5; D call uncertain. Trimming removed 2 bases from V and 4 bases from J, with 5 bases in between. The CDR3 loop spans 12 amino acids. The germline gives CDR1 SEHNR, CDR2 FQNEAQ (reference sequence). The CDR3: CASSLPRETQYF. The CDR3 DNA follows: TGTGCCAGCAGCTTACCGAGAGAGACCCAGTACTTC.

In its sample, this clonotype was seen a few times. The gene calls are TRBV3-1 and TRBJ2-1, with 10 bases fitting TRBD2. The CDR3 has 15 residues. With V trimmed by 4 bases and J by 6 bases, 6 bases remained unmatched. The germline V gene encodes CDR1 LGHDT and CDR2 YNNKEL (reference sequence). This chain's CDR3 is CASSPLAGALNEQFF. The DNA for the CDR3 is TGTGCCAGCAGCCCTCTAGCGGGGGCCCTCAATGAGCAGTTCTTC.

This clonotype was recorded a few times. J is TRBJ2-4 and V is TRBV3-1; D gene ambiguous. Germline V gives CDR1 LGHDT, CDR2 YNNKEL (reference sequence). The CDR3 covers 14 residues. The V end was cut by 2 bases, the J end by 6 bases, with 11 bases between. CDR3 sequence: CASSQTHGVNIQYF. CDR3 coding DNA: TGTGCCAGCAGCCAAACGCATGGGGTAAACATTCAGTACTTC.